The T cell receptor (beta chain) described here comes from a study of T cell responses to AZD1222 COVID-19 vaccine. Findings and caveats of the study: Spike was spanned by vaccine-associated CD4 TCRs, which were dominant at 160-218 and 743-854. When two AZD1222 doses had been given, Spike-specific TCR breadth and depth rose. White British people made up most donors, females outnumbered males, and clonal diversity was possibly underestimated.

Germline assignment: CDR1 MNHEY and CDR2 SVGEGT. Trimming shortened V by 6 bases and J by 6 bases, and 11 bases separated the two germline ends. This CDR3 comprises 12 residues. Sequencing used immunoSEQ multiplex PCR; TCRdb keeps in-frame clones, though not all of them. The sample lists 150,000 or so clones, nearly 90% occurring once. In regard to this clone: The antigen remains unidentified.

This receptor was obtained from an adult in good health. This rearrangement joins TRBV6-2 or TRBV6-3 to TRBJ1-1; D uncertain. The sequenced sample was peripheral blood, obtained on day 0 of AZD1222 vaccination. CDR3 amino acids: CASSPNRPEAFF. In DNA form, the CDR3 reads TGTGCCAGCAGCCCCAATAGGCCTGAAGCTTTCTTT.